This record covers a single T cell receptor (beta chain). Its antigen is as yet unknown. The data were taken from a study of T cell responses to AZD1222 COVID-19 vaccine. Whole-study results and caveats: Nearly half of the spike-specific TCRs reportedly recognize variant regions that carry no mutations.

Only in-frame clones appear in the TCRdb table, and some are missing; sequencing was by immunoSEQ multiplex PCR. The sample lists some 160,000 clones, 87% seen once, with 0.85% to 1.1% in the top ten. V lost 4 bases and J 0 bases, leaving 9 bases between the germline ends. The CDR3 is 14 residues long. In germline, CDR1 is LGHNA, CDR2 YNFKEQ. The chain has TRBV4-2 and TRBJ2-5, with a tentative D call TRBD1 (6 bases). Sequencing used peripheral blood, obtained 28 days after the second AZD1222 dose. The sequence derives from an adult who received the AZD1222 COVID-19 vaccine. The CDR3 protein is CASSLGTNQETQYF. CDR3 DNA sequence: TGTGCCAGCAGCCTCGGGACAAACCAAGAGACCCAGTACTTC.